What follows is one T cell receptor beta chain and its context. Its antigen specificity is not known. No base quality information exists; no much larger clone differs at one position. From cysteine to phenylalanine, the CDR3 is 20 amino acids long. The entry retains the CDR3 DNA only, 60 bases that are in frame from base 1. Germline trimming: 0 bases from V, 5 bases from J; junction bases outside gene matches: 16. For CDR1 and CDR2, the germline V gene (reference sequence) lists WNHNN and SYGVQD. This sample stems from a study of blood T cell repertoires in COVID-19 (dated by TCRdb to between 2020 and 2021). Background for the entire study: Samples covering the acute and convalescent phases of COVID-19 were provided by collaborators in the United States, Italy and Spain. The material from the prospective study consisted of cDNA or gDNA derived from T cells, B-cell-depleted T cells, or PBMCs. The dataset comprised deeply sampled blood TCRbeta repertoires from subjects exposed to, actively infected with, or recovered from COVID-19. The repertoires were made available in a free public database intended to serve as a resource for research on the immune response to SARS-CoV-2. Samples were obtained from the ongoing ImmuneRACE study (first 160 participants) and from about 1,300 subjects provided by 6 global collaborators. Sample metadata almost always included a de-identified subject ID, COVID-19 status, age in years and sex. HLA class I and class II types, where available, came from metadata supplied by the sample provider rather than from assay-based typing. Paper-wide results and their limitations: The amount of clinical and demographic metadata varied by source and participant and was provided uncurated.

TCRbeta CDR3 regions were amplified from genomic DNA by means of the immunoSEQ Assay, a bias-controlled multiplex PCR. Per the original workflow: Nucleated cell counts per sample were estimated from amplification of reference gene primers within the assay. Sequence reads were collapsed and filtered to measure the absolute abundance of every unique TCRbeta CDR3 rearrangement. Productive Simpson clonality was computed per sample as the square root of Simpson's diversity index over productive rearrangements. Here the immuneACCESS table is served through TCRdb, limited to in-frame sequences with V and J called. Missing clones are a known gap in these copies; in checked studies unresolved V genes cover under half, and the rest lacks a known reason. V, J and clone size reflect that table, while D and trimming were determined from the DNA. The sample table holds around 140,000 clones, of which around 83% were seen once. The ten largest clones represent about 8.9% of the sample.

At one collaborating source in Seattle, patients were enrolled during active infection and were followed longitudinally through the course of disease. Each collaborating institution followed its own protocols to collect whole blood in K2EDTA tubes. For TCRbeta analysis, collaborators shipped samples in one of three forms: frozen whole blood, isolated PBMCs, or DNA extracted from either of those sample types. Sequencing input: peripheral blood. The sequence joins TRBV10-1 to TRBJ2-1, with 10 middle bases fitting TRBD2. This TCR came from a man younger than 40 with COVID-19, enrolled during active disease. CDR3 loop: CASSESEWLAGDPNNNEQFF. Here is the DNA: TGCGCCAGCAGTGAGTCGGAATGGCTAGCGGGAGATCCTAATAACAATGAGCAGTTCTTC.